The rows below give T cell receptor beta chains drawn from one sample of a study of TIL therapy for anti-PD-1-resistant metastatic lung cancer. Method: immunoSEQ multiplex PCR; TCRdb's copy keeps in-frame clones and lacks some. Of 15,000 to 20,000 clones detected, about four fifths appear once; the ten largest clones hold about 2.3%. The sample consisted of blood, taken at baseline. These receptors were taken from a person between 25 and 79 years old with non-small cell lung cancer. The CDR3 runs from the conserved cysteine through the conserved F or W. A D gene is named only where the DNA matches it firmly. Not all rows give a size; the values are once, few, many and, for expanded clones, a class.

D gene: TRBD1
V gene: TRBV28
J gene: TRBJ2-7
clone size: NA
CDR3 DNA: TGTGCCAGCAGTACAGGGGGGAGGACGAGGGAGCAGTACTTC
CDR3 protein: CASSTGGRTREQYF

D gene: NA
V gene: TRBV5-1
J gene: TRBJ1-4
clone size: NA
CDR3 DNA: TGCGCCAGCAGATCCTCCGGGACAGAAAAACTGTTTTTT
CDR3 protein: CASRSSGTEKLFF

D gene: NA
V gene: TRBV4-2
J gene: TRBJ2-7
clone size: NA
CDR3 DNA: TGTGCCAGCAGCCAAGAATGGAGCTTCTACGAGCAGTACTTC
CDR3 protein: CASSQEWSFYEQYF

D gene: NA
V gene: TRBV7-3
J gene: TRBJ2-1
clone size: NA
CDR3 DNA: TGTGCCAGCAGCTTAAGCCCAAACTCCTACAATGAGCAGTTCTTC
CDR3 protein: CASSLSPNSYNEQFF

D gene: TRBD1
V gene: TRBV6-5
J gene: TRBJ1-2
clone size: NA
CDR3 DNA: TGTGCCAGCAGATCCGGGACAGGGGATGGCTACACCTTC
CDR3 protein: CASRSGTGDGYTF

D gene: TRBD1
V gene: TRBV28
J gene: TRBJ2-5
clone size: NA
CDR3 DNA: TGTGCCAGCAGTTTACGAGCGGGACAGGGAGAAGAGACCCAGTACTTC
CDR3 protein: CASSLRAGQGEETQYF

D gene: NA
V gene: TRBV7-7
J gene: TRBJ2-7
clone size: NA
CDR3 DNA: TGTGCCAGCAGCTGGGACTCCCTGGGGGGAGAGCAGTACTTC
CDR3 protein: CASSWDSLGGEQYF

D gene: NA
V gene: TRBV27
J gene: TRBJ2-2
clone size: once
CDR3 DNA: TGTGCCAGCAGTTTAAAAGGGAACACCGGGGAGCTGTTTTTT
CDR3 protein: CASSLKGNTGELFF

D gene: NA
V gene: TRBV5-1
J gene: TRBJ2-7
clone size: NA
CDR3 DNA: TGCGCCAGCAGCCCCCGGGAGTCCTACGAGCAGTACTTC
CDR3 protein: CASSPRESYEQYF

D gene: TRBD1
V gene: TRBV18
J gene: TRBJ2-5
clone size: NA
CDR3 DNA: TGTGCCAGCTCACCACAAGGGGGCAGGGATGAGACCCAGTACTTC
CDR3 protein: CASSPQGGRDETQYF

D gene: TRBD1
V gene: TRBV6-1
J gene: TRBJ2-2
clone size: few
CDR3 DNA: TGTGCCAGCAGTGGGGACAGGGGAGTCGGGGAGCTGTTTTTT
CDR3 protein: CASSGDRGVGELFF

D gene: TRBD2
V gene: TRBV10-3
J gene: TRBJ2-3
clone size: NA
CDR3 DNA: TGTGCCATCAGAGACGGGACTAGGGGCACAGATACGCAGTATTTT
CDR3 protein: CAIRDGTRGTDTQYF

D gene: TRBD1
V gene: TRBV11-2
J gene: TRBJ1-4
clone size: once
CDR3 DNA: TGTGCCAGCAGCTTAGGGGGCAGGGGGCTTTCTAATGAAAAACTGTTTTTT
CDR3 protein: CASSLGGRGLSNEKLFF

D gene: TRBD1
V gene: TRBV7-2
J gene: TRBJ1-1
clone size: NA
CDR3 DNA: TGTGCCAGCAGCCTACCAGGGGGCAAGACTGAAGCTTTCTTT
CDR3 protein: CASSLPGGKTEAFF

D gene: NA
V gene: TRBV9
J gene: TRBJ2-7
clone size: NA
CDR3 DNA: TGTGCCAGCAGCGTGACGGGACACTCCTACGAGCAGTACTTC
CDR3 protein: CASSVTGHSYEQYF

D gene: NA
V gene: TRBV7-2
J gene: TRBJ1-2
clone size: NA
CDR3 DNA: TGTGCCAGCAGCCCGTCGACAGGAGTCTATGGCTACACCTTC
CDR3 protein: CASSPSTGVYGYTF

D gene: TRBD1
V gene: TRBV10-3
J gene: TRBJ1-1
clone size: once
CDR3 DNA: TGTGCCATCAGTGGACAGGGAAGAACTGAAGCTTTCTTT
CDR3 protein: CAISGQGRTEAFF

D gene: TRBD1
V gene: TRBV6-4
J gene: TRBJ2-3
clone size: NA
CDR3 DNA: TGTGCCAGCAGTCCCGGGACAGTCACAGATACGCAGTATTTT
CDR3 protein: CASSPGTVTDTQYF

D gene: NA
V gene: TRBV27
J gene: TRBJ2-7
clone size: NA
CDR3 DNA: TGTGCCAGCAGTGCAGCAGGGTTGAACTACGAGCAGTACTTC
CDR3 protein: CASSAAGLNYEQYF

D gene: NA
V gene: TRBV11-2
J gene: TRBJ2-7
clone size: once
CDR3 DNA: TGTGCCAGCAGCTTACCCCAGCCACCGTACTACGAGCAGTACTTC
CDR3 protein: CASSLPQPPYYEQYF

D gene: NA
V gene: TRBV5-1
J gene: TRBJ1-3
clone size: NA
CDR3 DNA: TGCGCCAGCAGCCGGGACTCCATCGGGGGCACCATATATTTT
CDR3 protein: CASSRDSIGGTIYF

D gene: TRBD2
V gene: TRBV5-1
J gene: TRBJ2-3
clone size: NA
CDR3 DNA: TGCGCCAGCAGCCCTCGGACTAGCGGGAGTGTCGATACGCAGTATTTT
CDR3 protein: CASSPRTSGSVDTQYF

D gene: NA
V gene: TRBV6-4
J gene: TRBJ2-1
clone size: NA
CDR3 DNA: TGTGCCAGCAGTGATAATGCCCTGGCCCTAACGGATGAGCAGTTCTTC
CDR3 protein: CASSDNALALTDEQFF

D gene: NA
V gene: TRBV5-5
J gene: TRBJ1-5
clone size: NA
CDR3 DNA: TGTGCCAGCAGCTTGCGTCCTCCCAATCAGCCCCAGCATTTT
CDR3 protein: CASSLRPPNQPQHF

D gene: NA
V gene: TRBV5-1
J gene: TRBJ2-7
clone size: NA
CDR3 DNA: TGCGCCAGCAGCAACCTAAGAGGGTACGAGCAGTACTTC
CDR3 protein: CASSNLRGYEQYF

D gene: TRBD1
V gene: TRBV6-1
J gene: TRBJ2-7
clone size: NA
CDR3 DNA: TGTGCCAGCAGCATAGGGGACAGGCAGGGCGAGCAGTACTTC
CDR3 protein: CASSIGDRQGEQYF

D gene: NA
V gene: TRBV29-1
J gene: TRBJ1-1
clone size: NA
CDR3 DNA: TGCAGCGTTACGGACGGAATGAACACTGAAGCTTTCTTT
CDR3 protein: CSVTDGMNTEAFF

D gene: TRBD2
V gene: TRBV11-3
J gene: TRBJ2-5
clone size: NA
CDR3 DNA: TGTGCCAGCAGCCGTAGCGGGGAAGAGACCCAGTACTTC
CDR3 protein: CASSRSGEETQYF

D gene: NA
V gene: TRBV5-1
J gene: TRBJ2-3
clone size: NA
CDR3 DNA: TGCGCCAGCAGCTTAGCCCCCCTTAGCACAGATACGCAGTATTTT
CDR3 protein: CASSLAPLSTDTQYF

D gene: NA
V gene: TRBV27
J gene: TRBJ2-7
clone size: NA
CDR3 DNA: TGTGCCAGCAGTTCCACGTGGGGCGAGCAGTACTTC
CDR3 protein: CASSSTWGEQYF

D gene: NA
V gene: TRBV21-1
J gene: TRBJ2-1
clone size: NA
CDR3 DNA: TGTGCCAGCAGCTTTCCGAGAACCCAGTTCTTC
CDR3 protein: CASSFPRTQFF

D gene: TRBD1
V gene: TRBV30
J gene: TRBJ1-5
clone size: few
CDR3 DNA: TGTGCCTGGGGGACAGGGGGCGTTGGCAATCAGCCCCAGCATTTT
CDR3 protein: CAWGTGGVGNQPQHF

D gene: NA
V gene: TRBV7-9
J gene: TRBJ2-2
clone size: NA
CDR3 DNA: TGTGCCAGCAGCTTAACCTATAACACCGGGGAGCTGTTTTTT
CDR3 protein: CASSLTYNTGELFF

D gene: NA
V gene: TRBV7-2
J gene: TRBJ2-3
clone size: NA
CDR3 DNA: TGTGCCAGCAGCTTGACACGAAGCACAGATACGCAGTATTTT
CDR3 protein: CASSLTRSTDTQYF

D gene: TRBD1
V gene: TRBV6-5
J gene: TRBJ2-7
clone size: NA
CDR3 DNA: TGTGCCAGCAGTTACTCGGACAGGGGGCTGTACGAGCAGTACTTC
CDR3 protein: CASSYSDRGLYEQYF

D gene: NA
V gene: TRBV28
J gene: TRBJ2-3
clone size: NA
CDR3 DNA: TGTGCCAGCAGGTACCTTATAAGCACAGATACGCAGTATTTT
CDR3 protein: CASRYLISTDTQYF

D gene: NA
V gene: TRBV10-3
J gene: TRBJ2-2
clone size: NA
CDR3 DNA: TGTGCCATCAGTGCCCCGGAGTCCGGGGAGCTGTTTTTT
CDR3 protein: CAISAPESGELFF

D gene: NA
V gene: TRBV30
J gene: TRBJ2-3
clone size: NA
CDR3 DNA: TGTGCCTGGGGCCTCGGGACACTGACAGATACGCAGTATTTT
CDR3 protein: CAWGLGTLTDTQYF

D gene: NA
V gene: TRBV27
J gene: TRBJ1-3
clone size: NA
CDR3 DNA: TGTGCCAGCAGATCCGGGAACTCTGGAAACACCATATATTTT
CDR3 protein: CASRSGNSGNTIYF

D gene: NA
V gene: TRBV4-3
J gene: TRBJ1-2
clone size: NA
CDR3 DNA: TGCGCCAGCAGCCAAGGGAACACGCGGGGGCTCGGGAGCTACACCTTC
CDR3 protein: CASSQGNTRGLGSYTF

D gene: NA
V gene: TRBV7-2
J gene: TRBJ2-6
clone size: NA
CDR3 DNA: TGTGCCAGCAGTCAACCGGGACCTAACTCTGGGGCCAACGTCCTGACTTTC
CDR3 protein: CASSQPGPNSGANVLTF

D gene: NA
V gene: TRBV19
J gene: TRBJ1-1
clone size: few
CDR3 DNA: TGTGCCAGTAGTCCCAGGGAATTGAGCGCTGAAGCTTTCTTT
CDR3 protein: CASSPRELSAEAFF

D gene: NA
V gene: TRBV7-8
J gene: TRBJ2-1
clone size: NA
CDR3 DNA: TGTGCCAGCAGCTTCAGGGCTAGCAATAAATACAATGAGCAGTTCTTC
CDR3 protein: CASSFRASNKYNEQFF

D gene: TRBD2
V gene: TRBV5-4
J gene: TRBJ2-1
clone size: NA
CDR3 DNA: TGTGCCATCAAGCAAATTAGCGGGAGCTCCTACAATGAGCAGTTCTTC
CDR3 protein: CAIKQISGSSYNEQFF

D gene: NA
V gene: TRBV5-4
J gene: TRBJ2-5
clone size: NA
CDR3 DNA: TGTGCCAGCAGCGGCCGGGGGGCCCAAGAGACCCAGTACTTC
CDR3 protein: CASSGRGAQETQYF

D gene: NA
V gene: TRBV7-2
J gene: TRBJ1-2
clone size: NA
CDR3 DNA: TGTGCCAGCAGCTTTGCCGAAGGAGGGCGCGGCTATGGCTACACCTTC
CDR3 protein: CASSFAEGGRGYGYTF

D gene: TRBD2
V gene: TRBV19
J gene: TRBJ2-5
clone size: NA
CDR3 DNA: TGTGCCAGTAGTACATGGACTAGCGGGAGCCCGGGAGAGACCCAGTACTTC
CDR3 protein: CASSTWTSGSPGETQYF

D gene: NA
V gene: TRBV27
J gene: TRBJ1-1
clone size: NA
CDR3 DNA: TGTGCCAGCAGTTTATCGGTCGCGGGGAACACTGAAGCTTTCTTT
CDR3 protein: CASSLSVAGNTEAFF

D gene: TRBD2
V gene: TRBV18
J gene: TRBJ2-2
clone size: NA
CDR3 DNA: TGTGCCAGCTCACCTCGTCCCGGGACTAGCGGGAGGGCCGACACCGGGGAGCTGTTTTTT
CDR3 protein: CASSPRPGTSGRADTGELFF

D gene: NA
V gene: TRBV29-1
J gene: TRBJ1-1
clone size: NA
CDR3 DNA: TGCAGCGGGAGACACGAAACGAACACTGAAGCTTTCTTT
CDR3 protein: CSGRHETNTEAFF

D gene: TRBD1
V gene: TRBV16
J gene: TRBJ2-7
clone size: NA
CDR3 DNA: TGTGCCAGCAGCCAAGTACGCCAGGGGGCGCGCTACGAGCAGTACTTC
CDR3 protein: CASSQVRQGARYEQYF

D gene: NA
V gene: TRBV4-3
J gene: TRBJ1-3
clone size: NA
CDR3 DNA: TGCGCCAGCAGCCAAGATGTGGCCCTAGACTCTGGAAACACCATATATTTT
CDR3 protein: CASSQDVALDSGNTIYF

D gene: NA
V gene: TRBV29-1
J gene: TRBJ1-3
clone size: NA
CDR3 DNA: TGCAGCGCCCAAGACACCAGCTCTGGAAACACCATATATTTT
CDR3 protein: CSAQDTSSGNTIYF

D gene: NA
V gene: TRBV29-1
J gene: TRBJ2-3
clone size: NA
CDR3 DNA: TGCAGCGTCTCGTATAGCGGCAACACAGATACGCAGTATTTT
CDR3 protein: CSVSYSGNTDTQYF

D gene: TRBD1
V gene: TRBV18
J gene: TRBJ2-7
clone size: NA
CDR3 DNA: TGTGCCAGCTCGGGACAGGGGGGCTACGAGCAGTACTTC
CDR3 protein: CASSGQGGYEQYF

D gene: NA
V gene: TRBV28
J gene: TRBJ1-5
clone size: NA
CDR3 DNA: TGTGCCAGCAGCCCGGCTATAGGCAATCAGCCCCAGCATTTT
CDR3 protein: CASSPAIGNQPQHF

D gene: NA
V gene: TRBV30
J gene: TRBJ1-2
clone size: NA
CDR3 DNA: TGTGCCTGGAGGTGGGCGGTTGGGGGCGGTTACGGCTACACCTTC
CDR3 protein: CAWRWAVGGGYGYTF

D gene: NA
V gene: TRBV7-2
J gene: TRBJ2-6
clone size: NA
CDR3 DNA: TGTGCCAGCAGCTTAGCGGCGGGGTCCTCTGGGGCCAACGTCCTGACTTTC
CDR3 protein: CASSLAAGSSGANVLTF

D gene: NA
V gene: TRBV5-4
J gene: TRBJ1-1
clone size: NA
CDR3 DNA: TGTGCCAGCAGCTTGGACAGGGTGGACACTGAAGCTTTCTTT
CDR3 protein: CASSLDRVDTEAFF